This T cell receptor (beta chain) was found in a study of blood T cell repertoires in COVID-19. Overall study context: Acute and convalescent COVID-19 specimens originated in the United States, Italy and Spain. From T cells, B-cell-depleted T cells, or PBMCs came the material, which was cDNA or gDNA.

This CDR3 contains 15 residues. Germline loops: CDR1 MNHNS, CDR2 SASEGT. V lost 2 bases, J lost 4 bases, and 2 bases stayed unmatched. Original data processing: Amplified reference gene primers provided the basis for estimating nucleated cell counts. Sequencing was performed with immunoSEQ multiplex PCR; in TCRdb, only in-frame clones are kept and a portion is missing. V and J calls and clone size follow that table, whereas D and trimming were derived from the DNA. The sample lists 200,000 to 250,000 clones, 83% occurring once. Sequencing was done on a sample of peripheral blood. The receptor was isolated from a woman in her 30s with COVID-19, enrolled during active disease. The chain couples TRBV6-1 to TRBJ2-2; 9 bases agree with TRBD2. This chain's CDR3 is CASSERREGTGELFF. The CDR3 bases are TGTGCCAGCAGTGAAAGGCGGGAGGGCACCGGGGAGCTGTTTTTT.